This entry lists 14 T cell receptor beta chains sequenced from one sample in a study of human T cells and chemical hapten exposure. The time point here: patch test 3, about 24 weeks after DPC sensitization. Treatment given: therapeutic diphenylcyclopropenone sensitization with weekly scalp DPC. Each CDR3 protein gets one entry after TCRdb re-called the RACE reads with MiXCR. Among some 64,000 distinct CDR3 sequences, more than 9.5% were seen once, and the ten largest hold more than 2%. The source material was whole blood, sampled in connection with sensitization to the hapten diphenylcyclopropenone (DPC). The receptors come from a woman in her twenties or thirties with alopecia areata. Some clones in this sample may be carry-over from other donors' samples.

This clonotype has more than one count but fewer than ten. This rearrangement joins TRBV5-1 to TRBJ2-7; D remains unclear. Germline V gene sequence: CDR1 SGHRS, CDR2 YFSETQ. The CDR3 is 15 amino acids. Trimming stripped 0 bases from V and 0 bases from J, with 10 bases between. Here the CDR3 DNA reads TGCGCCAGCAGCTTGGTAGGCGGAAGCTCCTACGAGCAGTACTTC. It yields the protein CASSLVGGSSYEQYF.

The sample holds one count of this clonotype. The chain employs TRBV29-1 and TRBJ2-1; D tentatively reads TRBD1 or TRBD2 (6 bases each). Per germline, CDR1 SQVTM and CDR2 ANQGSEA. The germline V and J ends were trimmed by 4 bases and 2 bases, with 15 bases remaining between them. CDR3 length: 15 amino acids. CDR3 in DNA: TGCAGCGTTGGAGTTGTGGAGGGGGCCTACAATGAGCAGTTCTTC. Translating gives CSVGVVEGAYNEQFF.

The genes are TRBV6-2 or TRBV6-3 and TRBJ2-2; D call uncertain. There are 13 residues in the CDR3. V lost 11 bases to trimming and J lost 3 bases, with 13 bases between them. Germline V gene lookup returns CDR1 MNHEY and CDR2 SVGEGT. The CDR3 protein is CAARSGHTGELFF. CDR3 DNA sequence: TGTGCCGCCCGTTCCGGGCACACCGGGGAGCTGTTTTTT.

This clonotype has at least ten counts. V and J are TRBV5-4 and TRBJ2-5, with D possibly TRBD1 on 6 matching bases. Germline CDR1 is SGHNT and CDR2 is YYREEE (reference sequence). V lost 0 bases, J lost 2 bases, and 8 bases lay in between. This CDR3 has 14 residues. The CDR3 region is CASSLGDIQETQYF. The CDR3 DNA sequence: TGTGCCAGCAGCTTGGGGGACATTCAAGAGACCCAGTACTTC.

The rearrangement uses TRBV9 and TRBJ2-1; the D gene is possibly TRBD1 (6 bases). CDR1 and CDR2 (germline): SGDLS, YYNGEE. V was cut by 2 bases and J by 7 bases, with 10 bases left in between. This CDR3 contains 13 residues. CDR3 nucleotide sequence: TGTGCCAGCAGCGTTACAGGGCGAAATGAGCAGTTCTTC. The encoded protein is CASSVTGRNEQFF.

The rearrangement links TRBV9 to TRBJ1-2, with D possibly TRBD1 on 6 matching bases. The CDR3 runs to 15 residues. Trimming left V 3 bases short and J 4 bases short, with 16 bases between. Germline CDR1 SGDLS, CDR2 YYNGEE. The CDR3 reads CASSAAAGGSYGYTF. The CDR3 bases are TGTGCCAGCAGCGCCGCTGCCGGGGGCTCCTATGGCTACACCTTC.

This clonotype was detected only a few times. This CDR3 is CASSLDIVGGADTQYF. The CDR3 DNA reads as TGTGCCAGCAGCTTGGATATTGTAGGGGGCGCAGATACGCAGTATTTT. V usage is TRBV5-4 and J usage is TRBJ2-3; 7 bases are shared with TRBD1. CDR3 length equals 16 residues. Germline trimming cut 0 bases from V and 4 bases from J; bases unmatched to any gene: 8. Germline CDR1 SGHNT, CDR2 YYREEE (reference sequence).

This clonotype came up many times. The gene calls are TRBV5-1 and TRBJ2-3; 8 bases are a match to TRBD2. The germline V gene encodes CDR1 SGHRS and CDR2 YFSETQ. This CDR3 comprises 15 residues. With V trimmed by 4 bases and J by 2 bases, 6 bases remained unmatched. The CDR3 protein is CASSPAGENTDTQYF. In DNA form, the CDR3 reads TGCGCCAGCAGCCCAGCGGGGGAAAACACAGATACGCAGTATTTT.

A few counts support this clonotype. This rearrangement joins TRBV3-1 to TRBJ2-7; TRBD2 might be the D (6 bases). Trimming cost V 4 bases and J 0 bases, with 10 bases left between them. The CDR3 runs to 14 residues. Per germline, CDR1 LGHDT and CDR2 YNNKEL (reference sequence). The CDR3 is CASSPRSGSYEQYF. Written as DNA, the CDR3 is TGTGCCAGCAGCCCACGTAGCGGCTCCTACGAGCAGTACTTC.

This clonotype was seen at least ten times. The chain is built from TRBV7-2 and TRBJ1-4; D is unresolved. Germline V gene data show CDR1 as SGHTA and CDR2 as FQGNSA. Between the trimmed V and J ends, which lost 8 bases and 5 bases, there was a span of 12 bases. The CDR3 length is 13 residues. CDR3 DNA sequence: TGTGCCAGCGCCTTGGTCTTAAATGAAAAACTGTTTTTT. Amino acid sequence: CASALVLNEKLFF.

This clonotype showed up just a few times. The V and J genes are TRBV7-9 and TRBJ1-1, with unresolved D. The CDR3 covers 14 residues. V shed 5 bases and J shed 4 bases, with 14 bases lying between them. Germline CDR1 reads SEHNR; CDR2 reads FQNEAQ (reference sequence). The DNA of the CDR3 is TGTGCCAGCAGCCCGCTGGGGTCCGGCACTGAAGCTTTCTTT. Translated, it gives CASSPLGSGTEAFF.

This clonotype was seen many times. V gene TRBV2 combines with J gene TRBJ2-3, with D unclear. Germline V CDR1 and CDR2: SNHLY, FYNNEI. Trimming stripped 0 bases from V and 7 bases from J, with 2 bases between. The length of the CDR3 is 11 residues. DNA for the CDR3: TGTGCCAGCAGTGAAGCCTATACGCAGTATTTT. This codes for CASSEAYTQYF.

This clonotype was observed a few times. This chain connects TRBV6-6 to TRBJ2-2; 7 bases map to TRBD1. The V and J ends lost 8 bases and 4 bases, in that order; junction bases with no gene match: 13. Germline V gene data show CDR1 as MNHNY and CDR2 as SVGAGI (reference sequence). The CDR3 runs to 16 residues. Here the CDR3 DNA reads TGTGCCAGCCGTCGTCAAGGGGGCGTAGTCACCGGGGAGCTGTTTTTT. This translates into CASRRQGGVVTGELFF.

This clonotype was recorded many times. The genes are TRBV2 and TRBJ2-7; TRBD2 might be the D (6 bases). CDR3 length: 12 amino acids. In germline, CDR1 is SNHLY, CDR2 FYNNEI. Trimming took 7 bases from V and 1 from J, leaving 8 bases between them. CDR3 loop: CASKEGSYEQYF. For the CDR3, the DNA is TGTGCCAGCAAGGAGGGGTCCTACGAGCAGTACTTC.